The rows below give T cell receptor beta chains drawn from one sample of a study of T-cell reconstitution after alpha-beta-depleted transplantation in children. In TCRdb, the PCR reads were re-called with MiXCR into one record per CDR3 protein. The table has about 640,000 distinct CDR3 sequences, about 15% seen once; the top ten hold approximately 1%. The material sequenced was PBMCs from the stem cell graft donor, taken from the stem cell graft. The receptor source for this set is a human donor who donated a stem cell graft to a child with acute myeloid leukemia. Both conserved end residues are part of each CDR3. Each record gives: J gene, V gene, clone size, D gene, CDR3 protein, CDR3 DNA. A D gene is named only where the DNA matches it firmly. Where a row states a size, it is once, few, many or the class of an expanded clone; other rows omit it.

>TRBJ2-7|TRBV29-1|many|TRBD1
CSVRRGTGYSGYEQYF
TGCAGCGTTCGGAGGGGGACAGGGTATAGCGGCTACGAGCAGTACTTC
>TRBJ2-1|TRBV15|many|TRBD2
CATSTTSGASYNEQFF
TGTGCCACCAGCACCACTAGCGGGGCGTCCTACAATGAGCAGTTCTTC
>TRBJ1-4|TRBV18|NA|NA
CASSPLSGVATNEKLFF
TGTGCCAGCTCACCACTATCTGGAGTTGCAACTAATGAAAAACTGTTTTTT
>TRBJ2-3|TRBV2|NA|TRBD1
CASGQDRAVTDTQYF
TGTGCCAGCGGCCAGGACAGGGCTGTCACAGATACGCAGTATTTT
>TRBJ2-7|TRBV20-1|few|NA
CSAREGRQDLYEQYF
TGCAGTGCTAGAGAGGGGAGGCAGGACCTCTACGAGCAGTACTTC
>TRBJ2-1|TRBV2|NA|NA
CASMVRARSSYNEQFF
TGTGCCAGCATGGTTAGGGCTCGGAGCTCCTACAATGAGCAGTTCTTC
>TRBJ1-1|TRBV12-3/TRBV12-4|many|TRBD1
CASILRTGSEAFF
TGTGCCAGCATCCTGAGGACAGGGAGTGAAGCTTTCTTT
>TRBJ2-7|TRBV7-8|many|NA
CASSPPGRPYEQYF
TGTGCCAGCAGCCCCCCGGGGAGGCCCTACGAGCAGTACTTC
>TRBJ1-5|TRBV28|few|NA
CASKQGTVYSNQPQHF
TGTGCCAGCAAACAGGGAACCGTCTATAGCAATCAGCCCCAGCATTTT
>TRBJ1-2|TRBV25-1|NA|TRBD1
CASSEAGRGGYGYTF
TGTGCCAGCAGTGAAGCGGGCAGGGGGGGCTATGGCTACACCTTC
>TRBJ2-5|TRBV20-1|many|TRBD2
CSARALAGGPETQYF
TGCAGTGCTAGGGCTCTAGCGGGGGGGCCAGAGACCCAGTACTTC
>TRBJ2-1|TRBV12-3/TRBV12-4|few|NA
CASLQDYNEQFF
TGTGCCAGCCTCCAGGACTACAATGAGCAGTTCTTC
>TRBJ2-3|TRBV6-1|NA|NA
CASSRTVSDTQYF
TGTGCCAGCAGCCGGACAGTCTCAGATACGCAGTATTTT
>TRBJ2-1|TRBV15|many|TRBD1
CATSAQGDSEQFF
TGTGCCACCAGTGCCCAGGGGGACAGTGAGCAGTTCTTC
>TRBJ2-3|TRBV27|NA|NA
CASSPKWDGPSTDTQYF
TGTGCCAGCAGTCCGAAATGGGACGGACCTAGCACAGATACGCAGTATTTT
>TRBJ2-5|TRBV7-2|NA|NA
CASSVTSSMGETQYF
TGTGCCAGCAGCGTGACTAGTTCTATGGGAGAGACCCAGTACTTC
>TRBJ2-3|TRBV20-1|NA|TRBD2
CSAARGGFEDTQYF
TGCAGTGCTGCCCGGGGGGGTTTCGAAGATACGCAGTATTTT
>TRBJ2-1|TRBV20-1|many|TRBD1
CSARPGQALSSYNEQFF
TGCAGTGCTAGACCGGGACAGGCTTTAAGCTCCTACAATGAGCAGTTCTTC
>TRBJ1-2|TRBV5-1|many|NA
CASGYQSGDGYTF
TGCGCCAGCGGGTACCAATCAGGGGATGGCTACACCTTC
>TRBJ2-1|TRBV5-1|many|NA
CASSLNTGLGYNEQFF
TGCGCCAGCAGCTTGAACACAGGGCTGGGGTACAATGAGCAGTTCTTC
>TRBJ2-6|TRBV29-1|many|NA
CSVEDSGANVLTF
TGCAGCGTTGAAGACTCTGGGGCCAACGTCCTGACTTTC
>TRBJ2-7|TRBV7-2|NA|TRBD1
CASSSRTGYYEQYF
TGTGCCAGCAGCTCCCGGACAGGGTACTACGAGCAGTACTTC
>TRBJ2-3|TRBV7-2|few|TRBD2
CASNMKRGGSDTQYF
TGTGCCAGCAATATGAAGCGGGGGGGCTCCGATACGCAGTATTTT
>TRBJ2-7|TRBV20-1|NA|NA
CSARDQGNSLDYEQYF
TGCAGTGCTAGAGATCAGGGGAATAGCCTTGACTACGAGCAGTACTTC
>TRBJ2-1|TRBV29-1|many|NA
CSVEQGQGNYNEQFF
TGCAGCGTTGAACAGGGGCAGGGGAACTACAATGAGCAGTTCTTC
>TRBJ1-2|TRBV5-5|NA|NA
CASSHGGAATNYGYTF
TGTGCCAGCAGCCACGGGGGGGCAGCTACTAACTATGGCTACACCTTC
>TRBJ2-6|TRBV7-8|few|NA
CASSETYSGANVLTF
TGTGCCAGCAGCGAGACCTACTCTGGGGCCAACGTCCTGACTTTC
>TRBJ2-5|TRBV6-6|NA|NA
CASRTSAGKKGTQYF
TGTGCCAGCAGGACGAGCGCGGGTAAAAAGGGGACCCAGTACTTC
>TRBJ1-1|TRBV5-1|NA|NA
CASSLDRHEEAFF
TGCGCCAGCAGCCTGGACAGACACGAGGAAGCTTTCTTT
>TRBJ1-5|TRBV12-3/TRBV12-4|NA|NA
CASSFGAAQPQHF
TGTGCCAGCAGTTTCGGGGCCGCTCAGCCCCAGCATTTT
>TRBJ2-5|TRBV20-1|many|NA
CSARTPTAKEETQYF
TGCAGTGCTAGAACCCCGACAGCAAAAGAAGAGACCCAGTACTTC
>TRBJ1-6|TRBV5-4|NA|NA
CASSLDRASSYNSPLHF
TGTGCCAGCAGCTTGGATAGGGCAAGTTCCTATAATTCACCCCTCCACTTT
>TRBJ2-5|TRBV7-2|few|NA
CASSLAGAGSQETQYF
TGTGCCAGCAGCTTAGCGGGGGCGGGGAGCCAAGAGACCCAGTACTTC
>TRBJ2-3|TRBV6-1|NA|NA
CASRVGGTTDTQYF
TGTGCCAGCCGGGTTGGGGGCACCACAGATACGCAGTATTTT
>TRBJ2-5|TRBV20-1|few|TRBD2
CSASPGLAGRAPVETQYF
TGCAGTGCTTCTCCGGGACTAGCGGGGAGGGCCCCGGTTGAGACCCAGTACTTC
>TRBJ1-5|TRBV20-1|many|NA
CSAPVGGGIGGQPQHF
TGCAGTGCCCCCGTAGGGGGGGGAATAGGGGGTCAGCCCCAGCATTTT
>TRBJ2-5|TRBV27|NA|NA
CASTVGRGLQETQYF
TGTGCCAGCACTGTCGGGCGGGGGCTCCAAGAGACCCAGTACTTC
>TRBJ1-2|TRBV9|NA|NA
CASSDRQDQGYTF
TGTGCCAGCAGCGACCGACAGGACCAGGGCTACACCTTC
>TRBJ2-1|TRBV12-3/TRBV12-4|few|TRBD1
CASSPRDREDEQFF
TGTGCCAGCAGTCCCCGGGACAGGGAAGATGAGCAGTTCTTC
>TRBJ1-1|TRBV20-1|many|NA
CSASLQYTEAFF
TGCAGTGCTAGTCTCCAGTACACTGAAGCTTTCTTT
>TRBJ1-1|TRBV20-1|many|NA
CSARGGMNTEAFF
TGCAGTGCTAGGGGGGGAATGAACACTGAAGCTTTCTTT
>TRBJ1-4|TRBV20-1|many|NA
CSARGSRDGEKLFF
TGCAGTGCTAGAGGGTCCAGGGATGGGGAAAAACTGTTTTTT
>TRBJ1-1|TRBV6-2/TRBV6-3|few|TRBD1
CASSPLTGSTEAFF
TGTGCCAGCAGTCCACTGACAGGGTCGACTGAAGCTTTCTTT
>TRBJ2-5|TRBV3-1|NA|NA
CASSQLGGDLETQYF
TGTGCCAGCAGCCAATTGGGGGGCGACCTAGAGACCCAGTACTTC
>TRBJ2-1|TRBV6-2/TRBV6-3|many|TRBD1
CASSPRDRIYNEQFF
TGTGCCAGCAGTCCCCGGGACAGAATTTACAATGAGCAGTTCTTC
>TRBJ2-1|TRBV29-1|many|NA
CSQGRPPYNEQFF
TGCAGCCAGGGACGGCCCCCATACAATGAGCAGTTCTTC
>TRBJ2-2|TRBV29-1|many|NA
CSATGNTGELFF
TGCAGCGCTACAGGGAACACCGGGGAGCTGTTTTTT
>TRBJ2-2|TRBV11-2|NA|TRBD2
CASTTSKGRDTGELFF
TGTGCCAGCACCACCTCAAAAGGGAGGGACACCGGGGAGCTGTTTTTT
>TRBJ2-3|TRBV20-1|many|NA
CSVVRRDTQYF
TGCAGTGTGGTCCGGCGGGATACGCAGTATTTT
>TRBJ2-7|TRBV11-2|NA|TRBD1
CASSLVSGRTGGTYEQYF
TGTGCCAGCAGCTTAGTGTCGGGAAGGACAGGAGGTACCTACGAGCAGTACTTC